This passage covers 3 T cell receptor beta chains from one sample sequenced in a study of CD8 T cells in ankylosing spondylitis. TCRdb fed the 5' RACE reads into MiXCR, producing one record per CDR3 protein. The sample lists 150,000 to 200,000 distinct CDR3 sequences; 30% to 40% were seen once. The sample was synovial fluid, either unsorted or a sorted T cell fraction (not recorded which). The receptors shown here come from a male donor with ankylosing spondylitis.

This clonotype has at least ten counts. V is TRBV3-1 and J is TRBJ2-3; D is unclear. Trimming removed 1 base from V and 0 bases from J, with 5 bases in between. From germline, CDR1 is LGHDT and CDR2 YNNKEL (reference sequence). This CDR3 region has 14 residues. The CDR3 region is CASSQAASTDTQYF. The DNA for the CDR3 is TGTGCCAGCAGCCAAGCGGCTAGCACAGATACGCAGTATTTT.

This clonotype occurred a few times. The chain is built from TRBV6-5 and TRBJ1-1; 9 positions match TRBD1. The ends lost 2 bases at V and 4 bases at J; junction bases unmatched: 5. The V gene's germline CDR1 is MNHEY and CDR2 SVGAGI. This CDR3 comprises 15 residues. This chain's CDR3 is CASSYTTGGATEAFF. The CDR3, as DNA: TGTGCCAGCAGTTACACAACAGGGGGCGCCACTGAAGCTTTCTTT.

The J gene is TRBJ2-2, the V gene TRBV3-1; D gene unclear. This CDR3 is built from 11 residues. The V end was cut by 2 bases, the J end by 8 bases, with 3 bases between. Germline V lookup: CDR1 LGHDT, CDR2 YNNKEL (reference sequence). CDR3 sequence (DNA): TGTGCCAGCAGCCAACTAGGGGAGCTGTTTTTT. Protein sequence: CASSQLGELFF.